These 28 T cell receptor beta chains originate from one sample sequenced in a study of cytomegalovirus exposure and HLA in healthy donors. The table came from immunoSEQ multiplex PCR; TCRdb's copy has only in-frame clones and leaves some out. The data contain about 270,000 clones, 65% to 90% of them singletons. The sequenced material came from PBMCs. The source is a young woman in good health and CMV-seronegative.

V and J are TRBV6-1 and TRBJ1-2; D possibly corresponds to TRBD1 (6 bases). The germline V gene has CDR1 MNHNS and CDR2 SASEGT. With 3 bases removed from V and 7 bases from J, the gap between germline ends came to 15 bases. The CDR3 runs to 14 residues. This CDR3 is CASSDTTGSVGYTF. CDR3 sequence (DNA): TGTGCCAGCAGTGACACTACAGGGTCAGTTGGCTACACCTTC.

This chain uses TRBV10-3 with TRBJ1-2; 8 bases match TRBD1. V was pared by 6 bases and J by 6 bases, with 6 bases of the junction left unmatched. Germline lookup yields CDR1 ENHRY and CDR2 SYGVKD. This CDR3 region has 13 residues. The CDR3 spells CAISRGQGDGYTF. The DNA of the CDR3 is TGTGCCATCAGCAGGGGGCAGGGGGATGGCTACACCTTC.

This sequence joins TRBV2 and TRBJ1-3; 9 nucleotides align to TRBD1. The CDR3 runs to 14 residues. V shed 5 bases, J shed 8 bases, and the junction held 7 bases outside the gene matches. The germline V gene encodes CDR1 SNHLY and CDR2 FYNNEI. CDR3 coding DNA: TGTGCCAGCAGTCGGGACAGGGAAGTTCACACCATATATTTT. It encodes CASSRDREVHTIYF.

As regards this clone: The junction departs from the called germline gene at one end, perhaps through a read error. The chain is built from TRBV7-7 and TRBJ2-7, with TRBD2 matching over 9 bases. In germline, CDR1 is SSHAT, CDR2 FNYEAQ (reference sequence). The CDR3 is 15 residues long. The CDR3: CASSLRSSGDYEQYF. The CDR3 nucleotides are TGTGCTAGCAGCTTAAGGTCTAGCGGGGACTACGAGCAGTACTTC.

The gene calls are TRBV7-8 and TRBJ2-5; TRBD2 agrees at 10 bases. Germline V gene lookup returns CDR1 SGHVS and CDR2 FQNEAQ. J was trimmed by 6 bases and V by 4 bases; bases with no gene match: 11. CDR3 length: 16 residues. Written as DNA, the CDR3 is TGTGCCAGCAGCTCCGAACTACTAGCGGGAATGAAGACCCAGTACTTC. This encodes CASSSELLAGMKTQYF.

The chain combines TRBV19 with TRBJ1-2, with a weak D call TRBD1 (6 bases). Germline CDR1 is LNHDA and CDR2 is SQIVND (reference sequence). Trimming cost V 3 bases and J 6 bases, with 14 bases left between them. This CDR3 region has 14 residues. The chain's CDR3 is CASSIARGGHGYTF. The CDR3 nucleotides read TGTGCCAGTAGTATTGCCCGCGGGGGGCATGGCTACACCTTC.

This clone has just a few counts. The J gene is TRBJ1-2, the V gene TRBV20-1, with D tentatively TRBD1 (6 bases). The CDR3 length is 10 residues. The ends were cut back, 4 bases at V and 7 bases at J, with 7 bases in the middle. Germline loops: CDR1 DFQATT, CDR2 SNEGSKA (reference sequence). The CDR3 loop is CSAKGVGYTF. CDR3 coding DNA: TGCAGTGCTAAGGGGGTTGGCTACACCTTC.

The chain employs TRBV6-5 and TRBJ1-2; TRBD1 agrees at 8 bases. V shed 5 bases and J 8 bases; nucleotides not matched to a gene: 10. The CDR3 covers 14 residues. CDR1 and CDR2 (germline): MNHEY, SVGAGI. The CDR3 spells CASSKRAGTGGYTF. CDR3 DNA: TGTGCCAGCAGTAAACGCGCAGGGACAGGAGGCTACACCTTC.

This chain connects TRBV2 to TRBJ1-1; 10 bases agree with TRBD1. This CDR3 region has 13 residues. V shed 6 bases and J 4 bases; nucleotides not matched to a gene: 2. Looked up from germline, CDR1 is SNHLY and CDR2 is FYNNEI. In DNA, the CDR3 is TGTGCCAGCAGGGGACAGGGGTCCACTGAAGCTTTCTTT. It yields the protein CASRGQGSTEAFF. The full variable domain, in which reference TRBV2 and TRBJ1-1 provide the parts outside the CDR3, is EPEVTQTPSHQVTQMGQEVILRCVPISNHLYFYWYRQILGQKVEFLVSFYNNEISEKSEIFDDQFSVERPDGSNFTLKIRSTKLEDSAMYFCASRGQGSTEAFFGQGTRLTVV.

This chain uses TRBV5-1 with TRBJ1-2; a weak D match, TRBD1 (6 bases). Germline V gene data show CDR1 as SGHRS and CDR2 as YFSETQ. The V and J ends lost 6 bases and 5 bases respectively, with 14 bases between them. The CDR3 has 13 amino acids. The CDR3 DNA sequence: TGCGCCAGCACTTCGGCAGGACAGTATGGCTACACCTTC. As protein: CASTSAGQYGYTF.

The chain combines TRBV2 with TRBJ2-7; maybe TRBD1 (6 bases). CDR3 length: 19 residues. Trimming took off 6 bases at V and 2 bases at J, with 29 bases between the two ends. Germline V gene lookup returns CDR1 SNHLY and CDR2 FYNNEI. Written as DNA, the CDR3 is TGTGCCAGCAGATCCACCGGGACATACTCCTCACTAGACACCTACGAGCAGTACTTC. Translation gives CASRSTGTYSSLDTYEQYF.

V and J are TRBV4-2 and TRBJ2-7, with 10 positions matching TRBD2. Germline V lookup: CDR1 LGHNA, CDR2 YNFKEQ. After removal of 4 bases from V and 5 bases from J, the junction contained 11 bases not matched to a gene. This CDR3 region has 16 residues. CDR3 in DNA: TGTGCCAGCAGCCCCCCTACAGCTAGCGGGAGTAACGAGCAGTACTTC. The encoded protein is CASSPPTASGSNEQYF.

The chain recombines TRBV10-1 with TRBJ1-2; 7 nucleotides agree with TRBD1. The CDR3 is made up of 15 amino acids. The V gene's germline CDR1 is WNHNN and CDR2 SYGVQD (reference sequence). V lost 2 bases to trimming and J lost 5 bases; unmatched junction nucleotides: 8. As DNA, the CDR3 is TGCGCCAGCAGTGAGACAGGGGCGGCCCCTTATGGCTACACCTTC. The encoded protein is CASSETGAAPYGYTF.

The chain has TRBV19 and TRBJ1-2, with 8 bases identical to TRBD1. In germline, CDR1 is LNHDA, CDR2 SQIVND (reference sequence). V lost 8 bases and J lost 6; bases outside the gene matches: 2. The CDR3 contains 11 residues. Written as DNA, the CDR3 is TGTGCCAGTTCAGGGGGCGATGGCTACACCTTC. Translating it yields CASSGGDGYTF.

This chain uses TRBV28 with TRBJ2-7, with a possible D match to TRBD2 (5 bases). The germline V and J ends were trimmed by 5 bases and 7 bases, with 15 bases remaining between them. This CDR3 is built from 13 residues. CDR1 and CDR2 from the germline V gene are MDHEN and SYDVKM. CDR3 sequence reads: CASSTDWPEEQYF. Written as DNA, the CDR3 is TGTGCCAGCAGTACGGACTGGCCAGAGGAGCAGTACTTC. The full variable domain, its missing parts supplied by reference TRBV28 and TRBJ2-7, is DVKVTQSSRYLVKRTGEKVFLECVQDMDHENMFWYRQDPGLGLRLIYFSYDVKMKEKGDIPEGYSVSREKKERFSLILESASTNQTSMYLCASSTDWPEEQYFGPGTRLTVT.

This rearrangement joins TRBV5-1 to TRBJ2-1, with 8 nucleotides matching TRBD1. Germline V gene lookup returns CDR1 SGHRS and CDR2 YFSETQ. The CDR3 sequence is 14 residues long. V gave up 2 bases and J gave up 7 bases; unmatched junction bases: 5. DNA of the CDR3: TGCGCCAGCAGCTTCTCGCGGGACAGGAATGAGCAGTTCTTC. Encoded protein: CASSFSRDRNEQFF.

The chain combines TRBV19 with TRBJ1-5, with a possible D match to TRBD1 (5 bases). This CDR3 is built from 16 residues. Per the germline V gene, CDR1 is LNHDA and CDR2 is SQIVND (reference sequence). V lost 6 bases to trimming and J lost 0 bases, with 15 bases between them. The CDR3 loop is CASRGEGSYSNQPQHF. The CDR3 bases are TGTGCCAGTAGGGGGGAGGGATCCTATAGCAATCAGCCCCAGCATTTT.

As DNA, the CDR3 is TGTGCCACCAGTAACTACACCCGCACAGATACGCAGTATTTT. It encodes CATSNYTRTDTQYF. The rearrangement uses TRBV15 and TRBJ2-3, with unresolved D. This CDR3 spans 14 amino acids. Germline V gene data show CDR1 as LNHNV and CDR2 as YYDKDF (reference sequence). Deletions cut 6 bases from V and 1 base from J, with 11 bases between.

The rearrangement links TRBV12-5 to TRBJ2-1, with D maybe TRBD1 (5 bases). The CDR3 is 14 residues long. The germline V gene encodes CDR1 LGHNT and CDR2 FRNRAP. Trimming pared 6 bases from V and 8 bases from J, leaving 17 bases between. The CDR3 DNA reads TGTGCTAGTGGGGTAATAGTGAAAGGGGATGAGCAGTTCTTC. Protein sequence: CASGVIVKGDEQFF.

This chain's CDR3 is CASSYSGTGYEQYF. In nucleotides, the CDR3 is TGTGCCAGCAGTTACTCGGGGACAGGGTACGAGCAGTACTTC. The genes are TRBV6-5 and TRBJ2-7; 9 positions match TRBD1. Germline values: CDR1 MNHEY, CDR2 SVGAGI. The CDR3 has 14 amino acids. Trimming removed 0 bases from V and 4 bases from J; junction bases left unmatched: 1.

V gene TRBV19 combines with J gene TRBJ1-1; possible D gene TRBD1, 5 bases. This CDR3 region has 15 residues. Trimming removed 6 bases from V and 4 bases from J, with 18 bases in between. Germline V gives CDR1 LNHDA, CDR2 SQIVND (reference sequence). CDR3 in amino acids: CASRTSDREPTEAFF. The CDR3 bases are TGTGCCAGTAGGACCTCAGACAGAGAACCCACTGAAGCTTTCTTT.

The chain has TRBV14 and TRBJ2-7; D is unresolved. The V gene's germline CDR1 is SGHDN and CDR2 FVKESK. The CDR3 contains 13 residues. V gave up 1 base and J gave up 4 bases, with 8 bases separating them. The CDR3: CASSQVVGYEQYF. The CDR3 DNA follows: TGTGCCAGCAGCCAAGTGGTCGGGTACGAGCAGTACTTC.

The chain uses TRBV2 and TRBJ1-3, with D uncertain. Trimming took 5 bases from V and 0 from J, leaving 11 bases between them. Germline values: CDR1 SNHLY, CDR2 FYNNEI. There are 15 residues in the CDR3. The DNA of the CDR3 is TGTGCCAGCAGTTCCGGGGTCACCTCTGGAAACACCATATATTTT. Amino acid sequence: CASSSGVTSGNTIYF.

The V and J genes are TRBV28 and TRBJ1-2; 7 nucleotides agree with TRBD1. J lost 6 bases, V lost 1 base, and 5 bases had no gene match. The length of the CDR3 is 14 residues. Germline values: CDR1 MDHEN, CDR2 SYDVKM. The CDR3 spells CASSLSHRGDGYTF. DNA of the CDR3: TGTGCCAGCAGTTTATCCCACAGGGGAGATGGCTACACCTTC.

The chain recombines TRBV15 with TRBJ2-2; TRBD1 is a possible D gene (6 bases). Germline assignment: CDR1 LNHNV and CDR2 YYDKDF (reference sequence). V lost 5 bases and J lost 0, with 16 bases in between. The CDR3 is 17 residues long. CDR3 nucleotide sequence: TGTGCCACCAGCCGTACACTGACAGGAGCGAACACCGGGGAGCTGTTTTTT. Encoded protein: CATSRTLTGANTGELFF.

The CDR3 coding sequence is TGTGCCATCAGTGAACAGACCTACGAGCAGTACTTC. As protein: CAISEQTYEQYF. The chain couples TRBV10-3 to TRBJ2-7, with D uncertain. Germline V CDR1 and CDR2: ENHRY, SYGVKD. The germline V and J ends were trimmed by 3 bases and 2 bases, with 5 bases remaining between them. The CDR3 has 12 residues.

The rearrangement joins TRBV21-1 to TRBJ2-1; TRBD2, the D gene given by the table, was not confirmed from the DNA. TRBV21-1 is assigned pseudogene status. The CDR3 contains 16 residues. The CDR3 region has the DNA TGTGCCAGCGGATCATACCTCCTAGGGACTAGCAATGAGCAGTTCTTC. Its translation is CASGSYLLGTSNEQFF.

This clone was detected only a few times. The chain links TRBV4-1 to TRBJ2-5; perhaps TRBD2 as D (5 bases). Looked up from germline, CDR1 is MGHRA and CDR2 is YSYEKL. The CDR3 spans 16 residues. V dropped 2 bases and J dropped 2 bases, with 15 bases sitting between them. CDR3 amino acids: CASSQQSGDLQETQYF. CDR3 DNA: TGCGCCAGCAGCCAACAATCCGGGGATCTGCAAGAGACCCAGTACTTC.